The rows below give T cell receptor beta chains drawn from one sample of a study of early T cells in non-severe SARS-CoV-2 infection. One entry per CDR3 protein results from TCRdb running MiXCR on the 5' RACE reads. Of 70,000 or so distinct CDR3 sequences listed, more than 10% are singletons. The sequenced material came from whole blood. The source of these receptors is an adult who was a healthcare worker with PCR-confirmed SARS-CoV-2 infection or an uninfected control (not recorded which). The CDR3 runs from the conserved cysteine through the conserved F or W. D genes are given only for firm matches. Clone size is given for some rows only: seen once, a few or many times, or a class if the clone is expanded.

D	V	J	size	length	DNA	CDR3
.	TRBV20-1	TRBJ1-6	few	13	TGCAGTGCTAGCCCGGACGGGAATTCACCCCTCCACTTT	CSASPDGNSPLHF
TRBD1	TRBV29-1	TRBJ1-1	many	13	TGCAGCGTGGACTCCGACAGGGACACTGAAGCTTTCTTT	CSVDSDRDTEAFF
.	TRBV11-1	TRBJ2-1	many	15	TGTGCCAGCAGCCCTGGACTCGAGGGCTACAATGAGCAGTTCTTC	CASSPGLEGYNEQFF
.	TRBV27	TRBJ2-3	.	13	TGTGCCAGCAGTCGGCTAGCCACAGATACGCAGTATTTT	CASSRLATDTQYF
.	TRBV20-1	TRBJ2-1	.	12	TGCAGTGCTAGGGTCGGGAAATGGGAGCAGTTCTTC	CSARVGKWEQFF
TRBD2	TRBV20-1	TRBJ2-5	.	14	TGCAGTGCTACCGGGACTAGCGGCCAAGAGACCCAGTACTTC	CSATGTSGQETQYF
TRBD1	TRBV28	TRBJ2-3	few	14	TGTGCCAGCAGTTTCGGACAGGTCGGAGATACGCAGTATTTT	CASSFGQVGDTQYF
TRBD2	TRBV28	TRBJ2-2	few	17	TGTGCCAGCAGTTATGGCTCTAGCGGGAGTTTGCCCGGGGAGCTGTTTTTT	CASSYGSSGSLPGELFF
.	TRBV12-3/TRBV12-4	TRBJ1-2	many	14	TGTGCCAGCAGTTTCCAGGGGCTCAACTATGGCTACACCTTC	CASSFQGLNYGYTF
.	TRBV12-3/TRBV12-4	TRBJ2-2	few	13	TGTGCCAGCAGTTTAAACCCATCCGGGGAGCTGTTTTTT	CASSLNPSGELFF
.	TRBV24-1	TRBJ2-1	few	17	TGTGCCACCAGTGACCGTCACAGGGCCCACACTGGGAATGAGCAGTTCTTC	CATSDRHRAHTGNEQFF
.	TRBV5-8	TRBJ1-1	.	15	TGTGCCAGCAGCTTGATGGGACACAAGAACACTGAAGCTTTCTTT	CASSLMGHKNTEAFF
.	TRBV29-1	TRBJ2-1	many	13	TGCAGCGTTGACAGGGATCTCTACAATGAGCAGTTCTTC	CSVDRDLYNEQFF
.	TRBV29-1	TRBJ1-5	many	13	TGCAGCGTTGCAATCAGGATTAATCAGCCCCAGCATTTT	CSVAIRINQPQHF
TRBD2	TRBV7-2	TRBJ2-2	many	15	TGTGCCAGCAGCTGGACTAGCGGGAAGACCGGGGAGCTGTTTTTT	CASSWTSGKTGELFF
.	TRBV15	TRBJ1-1	few	14	TGTGCCACCAGCAGAGATATAGGAGACACTGAAGCTTTCTTT	CATSRDIGDTEAFF
.	TRBV28	TRBJ2-1	many	11	TGTGCCAGCAGCCTTGGGACTGCGCAGTTCTTC	CASSLGTAQFF
.	TRBV7-9	TRBJ1-2	.	12	TGTGCCAGCAGCTTAGCAATGGGGGTCTACACCTTC	CASSLAMGVYTF
.	TRBV30	TRBJ1-3	few	11	TGTGCCTCCTCCTGGGGAGGCACCATATATTTT	CASSWGGTIYF
TRBD2	TRBV6-1	TRBJ2-3	.	14	TGTGCCAGTGGACTAGCAGGGAACACAGATACGCAGTATTTT	CASGLAGNTDTQYF
TRBD1	TRBV9	TRBJ1-2	many	17	TGTGCCAGCAGCGTCGGAGCGGGGAGGGGGCTTAACTATGGCTACACCTTC	CASSVGAGRGLNYGYTF
TRBD2	TRBV6-5	TRBJ2-7	many	14	TGTGCCAGCTGTGACCTAGCGGGACTAAACGAGCAGTACTTC	CASCDLAGLNEQYF
.	TRBV29-1	TRBJ1-2	many	12	TGCAGCGTTGAAGAGGGGGCTTATGGCTACACCTTC	CSVEEGAYGYTF
.	TRBV12-3/TRBV12-4	TRBJ2-4	.	14	TGTGCCAGCAGTTTAACCCTTGCCAAAAACATTCAGTACTTC	CASSLTLAKNIQYF
TRBD2	TRBV30	TRBJ2-1	many	15	TGTGCCTGGAGTGTACTGGCGGGAGGGCCGAATGAGCAGTTCTTC	CAWSVLAGGPNEQFF
.	TRBV28	TRBJ2-4	many	18	TGTGCCAGCAGTTCTTACGGGACAAACTTATTAGCCAAAAACATTCAGTACTTC	CASSSYGTNLLAKNIQYF
.	TRBV28	TRBJ1-5	many	12	TGTGCCAGCAGTTTGGTGCACCAGCCCCAGCATTTT	CASSLVHQPQHF
.	TRBV3-1	TRBJ2-7	.	14	TGTGCCAGCAGCCAAGTGCTCGGGGGCGACGAGCAGTACTTC	CASSQVLGGDEQYF